What follows are 18 T cell receptor beta chains derived from one specimen sequenced in a study of cytomegalovirus exposure and HLA in healthy donors (dated by TCRdb to 2016 to 2017). Library method: the immunoSEQ multiplex PCR assay. For the multiplex PCR, a mixture combining 60 forward primers for TCR Vbeta segments and 13 reverse primers for TCR Jbeta segments was used. The table was pulled from immuneACCESS by TCRdb, which kept in-frame rearrangements only. Such tables lose some clones; where checked, under half of the loss comes from unresolved V genes, and the rest has no known cause. This sample comprises roughly 220,000 clones, around four fifths of them detected only once. Of the sample, less than 3.5% is held by the ten largest clones. The sequenced sample was PBMCs. Receptor source: a middle-aged woman in good health and CMV-seronegative.

This clone was observed a few times. CDR3 amino acids: CASSFGQGREQYF. CDR3 coding DNA: TGCGCCAGCAGCTTCGGACAGGGACGCGAGCAGTACTTC. The V and J genes are TRBV5-1 and TRBJ2-7, with TRBD1 matching 8 bases. Germline V gene data show CDR1 as SGHRS and CDR2 as YFSETQ. Trimming cost V 2 bases and J 6 bases; bases outside gene matches: 4. This CDR3 has 13 amino acids. The full variable domain, in which reference TRBV5-1 and TRBJ2-7 provide the parts outside the CDR3, is KAGVTQTPRYLIKTRGQQVTLSCSPISGHRSVSWYQQTPGQGLQFLFEYFSETQRNKGNFPGRFSGRQFSNSRSEMNVSTLELGDSALYLCASSFGQGREQYFGPGTRLTVT.

V gene TRBV7-2 combines with J gene TRBJ1-5, with D possibly TRBD1 on 6 matching bases. Trimming pared 1 base from V and 6 bases from J, leaving 13 bases between. CDR3 length: 15 amino acids. Germline V CDR1 and CDR2: SGHTA, FQGNSA. The CDR3 DNA follows: TGTGCCAGCAGCTTAGACAGGGTACCAGGTCAGCCCCAGCATTTT. It specifies CASSLDRVPGQPQHF.

The CDR3 loop reads CASSGDVGGTEAFF. In nucleotides, the CDR3 is TGTGCCAGCAGTGGAGATGTGGGGGGCACTGAAGCTTTCTTT. The chain employs TRBV6-1 and TRBJ1-1; D may be TRBD1 (5 bases). CDR3 size: 14 residues. The V end was cut by 4 bases, the J end by 4 bases, with 13 bases between. CDR1 is MNHNS and CDR2 is SASEGT in the germline V gene.

J is TRBJ2-7 and V is TRBV7-9; 13 nucleotides line up with TRBD2. The V and J ends lost 4 bases and 7 bases, in that order; junction bases with no gene match: 7. This CDR3 spans 15 amino acids. Germline V gene data show CDR1 as SEHNR and CDR2 as FQNEAQ (reference sequence). CDR3: CASSYPGLAGVEQYF. The CDR3 nucleotides are TGTGCCAGCAGCTACCCCGGACTAGCGGGAGTTGAGCAGTACTTC. Full variable domain (missing parts from reference TRBV7-9 and TRBJ2-7): DTGVSQNPRHKITKRGQNVTFRCDPISEHNRLYWYRQTLGQGPEFLTYFQNEAQLEKSRLLSDRFSAERPKGSFSTLEIQRTEQGDSAMYLCASSYPGLAGVEQYFGPGTRLTVT.

The V and J genes are TRBV5-6 and TRBJ1-2, with 10 bases fitting TRBD1. The CDR3 has 14 amino acids. After removal of 3 bases from V and 8 bases from J, the junction contained 7 bases not matched to a gene. In germline, CDR1 is SGHDT, CDR2 YYEEEE. CDR3 sequence (DNA): TGTGCCAGCAGCTCGGGACAGGGGTTTTACGGCTACACCTTC. Translation gives CASSSGQGFYGYTF.

This clone was recorded once. This chain links TRBV29-1 with TRBJ2-3; 7 nucleotides align to TRBD2. The V segment lost 2 bases and the J segment 4 bases; nucleotides outside the gene matches: 9. CDR1 and CDR2 from the germline V gene are SQVTM and ANQGSEA. The CDR3 sequence is 15 residues long. The CDR3 sequence: CSVESWRENPDTQYF. For the CDR3, the DNA is TGCAGCGTTGAAAGCTGGCGGGAGAATCCAGATACGCAGTATTTT.

The CDR3 loop reads CASSVQGSGDTQYF. DNA for the CDR3: TGTGCCAGCAGTGTACAGGGGAGTGGAGATACGCAGTATTTT. This chain uses TRBV9 with TRBJ2-3, with 7 bases that match TRBD1. From germline, CDR1 is SGDLS and CDR2 YYNGEE. Trimming cost V 5 bases and J 5 bases; bases outside gene matches: 8. CDR3 length equals 14 residues.

V usage is TRBV5-4 and J usage is TRBJ2-7; weak D call: TRBD2 (6 bases). V gave up 4 bases and J gave up 3 bases, with 14 bases separating them. The CDR3 loop spans 14 amino acids. CDR1 and CDR2 from the germline V gene are SGHNT and YYREEE (reference sequence). Here the CDR3 reads CASSPGDSVYEQYF. In DNA form, the CDR3 reads TGTGCCAGCAGCCCGGGGGACTCAGTCTACGAGCAGTACTTC.

This clone came up once. The chain carries TRBV5-5 and TRBJ2-7; D is possibly TRBD1 (6 bases). Germline CDR1 and CDR2: SGHKS and YYEKEE (reference sequence). The length of the CDR3 is 16 residues. Trimming removed 4 bases at V and 6 bases at J, with 23 bases between. The CDR3 DNA reads TGTGCCAGCAGCCCAGGGACATCTGCGGCGGGTAGCGAGCAGTACTTC. As protein: CASSPGTSAAGSEQYF. The full variable domain, its missing parts supplied by reference TRBV5-5 and TRBJ2-7, is DAGVTQSPTHLIKTRGQQVTLRCSPISGHKSVSWYQQVLGQGPQFIFQYYEKEERGRGNFPDRFSARQFPNYSSELNVNALLLGDSALYLCASSPGTSAAGSEQYFGPGTRLTVT.

Only one count was recorded for this clone. The chain links TRBV4-1 to TRBJ2-6, with 8 bases matching TRBD1. From germline, CDR1 is MGHRA and CDR2 YSYEKL. The CDR3 spans 17 residues. The V segment lost 3 bases and the J segment 0 bases; nucleotides outside the gene matches: 4. The CDR3 reads CASSHRDRSSGANVLTF. CDR3 sequence (DNA): TGCGCCAGCAGCCACCGGGACAGGAGCTCTGGGGCCAACGTCCTGACTTTC.

V usage is TRBV4-1 and J usage is TRBJ2-3; 7 bases are a match to TRBD2. The V and J ends lost 0 bases and 4 bases, in that order; junction bases with no gene match: 16. The CDR3 is made up of 19 amino acids. CDR1 is MGHRA and CDR2 is YSYEKL in the germline V gene. The CDR3 DNA is TGCGCCAGCAGCCAAGATCGAATTATTAAACGGGAGGTTGCAGATACGCAGTATTTT. Encoded protein: CASSQDRIIKREVADTQYF.

The rearrangement links TRBV10-3 to TRBJ1-1, with D tentatively TRBD1 (5 bases). Trimming took 4 bases from V and 5 from J, leaving 14 bases between them. The CDR3 sequence is 14 residues long. Germline V lookup: CDR1 ENHRY, CDR2 SYGVKD. This CDR3 reads CAISGSGGGTEAFF. The DNA for the CDR3 is TGTGCCATCAGTGGGTCTGGTGGGGGGACTGAAGCTTTCTTT.

This clone was seen a handful of times. The chain employs TRBV2 and TRBJ2-5; 10 bases match TRBD2. The assigned J gene may be wrong: the sequence end matches TRBJ2-7 better. This CDR3 is 15 amino acids long. CDR1 and CDR2 from the germline V gene are SNHLY and FYNNEI. CDR3 in DNA: TGTGCCAGCAGTCCGGGACTAGCGCGACTATACGAGCAGTACTTC. Its translation is CASSPGLARLYEQYF.

The V and J genes are TRBV10-2 and TRBJ2-5, with TRBD2 identical over 13 bases. Germline lookup yields CDR1 WSHSY and CDR2 SAAADI. V was clipped by 6 bases and J by 5 bases; unmatched bases: 9. CDR3 length equals 16 residues. The CDR3 loop is CASRDGLAGAGETQYF. The CDR3 DNA is TGCGCCAGCAGGGACGGACTAGCGGGAGCCGGTGAGACCCAGTACTTC.

The chain combines TRBV7-9 with TRBJ1-2; D remains unclear. CDR3 size: 15 residues. Per the germline V gene, CDR1 is SEHNR and CDR2 is FQNEAQ (reference sequence). The V and J ends lost 1 base and 7 bases respectively, with 16 bases between them. CDR3 amino acids: CASSLVRSPESGYTF. CDR3 DNA: TGTGCCAGCAGCTTAGTGAGGAGCCCCGAATCTGGCTACACCTTC.

CDR3 amino acids: CASRAGRTYNEQFF. The CDR3 coding sequence is TGTGCCAGCAGAGCGGGACGAACCTACAATGAGCAGTTCTTC. This sequence joins TRBV6-5 and TRBJ2-1; 7 nucleotides match TRBD2. The germline V gene encodes CDR1 MNHEY and CDR2 SVGAGI. The CDR3 sequence is 14 residues long. V dropped 6 bases and J dropped 2; count of bases not matched to a gene: 4.

The J gene is TRBJ2-7, the V gene TRBV28; a weak D match, TRBD2 (5 bases). V lost 6 bases, J lost 5 bases, and 23 bases lay in between. Germline CDR1 is MDHEN and CDR2 is SYDVKM. This CDR3 is built from 16 residues. This CDR3 reads CASSLPPVGLADEQYF. The CDR3 DNA reads as TGTGCCAGCAGCCTTCCCCCGGTTGGGCTAGCAGACGAGCAGTACTTC.

This clone was seen only a few times. This chain uses TRBV15 with TRBJ2-1; D might be TRBD2 (6 bases). The CDR3 contains 14 residues. The germline CDR1 and CDR2 sequences are LNHNV and YYDKDF (reference sequence). V was clipped by 0 bases and J by 10 bases, with 13 bases between them. CDR3 loop: CATSRDGGTSEQFF. In DNA form, the CDR3 reads TGTGCCACCAGCAGAGATGGCGGGACGAGCGAGCAGTTCTTC.